This T cell receptor beta chain derives from a study of cytomegalovirus exposure and HLA in healthy donors. Concerning this clone: Its target is unknown.

This CDR3 has 15 residues. Trimming took 0 bases from V and 8 from J; bases not matched to a gene: 7. CDR1 SGHRS and CDR2 YFSETQ come from the germline V gene. Regarding the study as a whole: Reportedly, cytomegalovirus status was diagnosed with high sensitivity and specificity. About 87% or about 30% of the time was how often most TCR beta V segments were productive, according to an earlier analysis.

In the PCR, 60 Vbeta and 13 Jbeta primers were used. Produced via immunoSEQ multiplex PCR; TCRdb's table is partial and in-frame only. Of some 150,000 clones in the sample, roughly 80% were seen once. The receptor was isolated from a man aged 35 to 55 in good health and CMV-seronegative. The chain employs TRBV5-1 and TRBJ2-1; TRBD2 matches at 8 bases. The sequenced sample was PBMCs. The CDR3 DNA reads as TGCGCCAGCAGCTTGGTGGTAGCGGGGAGCGATGAGCAGTTCTTC. This sequence encodes CASSLVVAGSDEQFF.